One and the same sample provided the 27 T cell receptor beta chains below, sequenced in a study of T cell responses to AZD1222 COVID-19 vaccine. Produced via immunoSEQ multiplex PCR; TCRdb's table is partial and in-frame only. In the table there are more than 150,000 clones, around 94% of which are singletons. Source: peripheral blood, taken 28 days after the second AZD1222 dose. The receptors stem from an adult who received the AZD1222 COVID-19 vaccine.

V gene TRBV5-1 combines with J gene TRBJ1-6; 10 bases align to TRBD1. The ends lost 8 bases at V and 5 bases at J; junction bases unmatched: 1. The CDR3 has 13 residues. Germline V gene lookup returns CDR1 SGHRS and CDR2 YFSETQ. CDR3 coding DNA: TGCGCCAGTGGACAGGGGGATAATTCACCCCTCCACTTT. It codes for CASGQGDNSPLHF.

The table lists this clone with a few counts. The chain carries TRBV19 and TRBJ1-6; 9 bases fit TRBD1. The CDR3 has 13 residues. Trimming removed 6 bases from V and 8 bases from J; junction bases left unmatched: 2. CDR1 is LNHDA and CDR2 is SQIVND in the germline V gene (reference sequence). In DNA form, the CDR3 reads TGTGCCAGTAGCGACAGGGGGTATTCACCCCTCCACTTT. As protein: CASSDRGYSPLHF.

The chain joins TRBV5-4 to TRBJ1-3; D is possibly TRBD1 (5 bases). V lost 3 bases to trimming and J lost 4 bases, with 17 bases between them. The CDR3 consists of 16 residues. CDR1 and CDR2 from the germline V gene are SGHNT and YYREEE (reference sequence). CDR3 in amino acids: CASSSGVGVGGNTIYF. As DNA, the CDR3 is TGTGCCAGCAGCTCGGGGGTGGGGGTTGGAGGAAACACCATATATTTT.

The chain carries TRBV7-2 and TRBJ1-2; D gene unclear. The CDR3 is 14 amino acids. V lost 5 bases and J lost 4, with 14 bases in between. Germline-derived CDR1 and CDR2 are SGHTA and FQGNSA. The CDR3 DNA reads TGTGCCAGCAGCCGCCTCGGGGATAGCTATGGCTACACCTTC. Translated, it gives CASSRLGDSYGYTF.

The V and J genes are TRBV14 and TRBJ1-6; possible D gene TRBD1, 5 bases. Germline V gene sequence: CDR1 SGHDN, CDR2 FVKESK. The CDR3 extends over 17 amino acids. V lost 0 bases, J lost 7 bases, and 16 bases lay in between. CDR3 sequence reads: CASSQDQGYRINSPLHF. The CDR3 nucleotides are TGTGCCAGCAGCCAAGATCAGGGTTACCGCATCAATTCACCCCTCCACTTT.

The CDR3 loop reads CAWSIRPGETQYF. The CDR3 DNA follows: TGTGCCTGGAGTATCAGACCCGGGGAGACCCAGTACTTC. V usage is TRBV30 and J usage is TRBJ2-5; no reliable D call. The length of the CDR3 is 13 residues. Germline CDR1 is GTSNPN and CDR2 is SVGIG (reference sequence). Trimming removed 2 bases from V and 5 bases from J, with 12 bases in between. The entire variable domain, with the rest obtained from reference TRBV30 and TRBJ2-5, is as follows: SQTIHQWPATLVQPVGSPLSLECTVEGTSNPNLYWYRQAAGRGLQLLFYSVGIGQISSEVPQNLSASRPQDRQFILSSKKLLLSDSGFYLCAWSIRPGETQYFGPGTRLLVL.

The CDR3 DNA follows: TGTGCCAGCTCACCATTGGTCACTGAAGCTTTCTTT. This codes for CASSPLVTEAFF. The chain combines TRBV18 with TRBJ1-1; D unresolved. The ends were cut back, 2 bases at V and 4 bases at J, with 5 bases in the middle. Germline assignment: CDR1 KGHSH and CDR2 LQKENI. This CDR3 region has 12 residues.

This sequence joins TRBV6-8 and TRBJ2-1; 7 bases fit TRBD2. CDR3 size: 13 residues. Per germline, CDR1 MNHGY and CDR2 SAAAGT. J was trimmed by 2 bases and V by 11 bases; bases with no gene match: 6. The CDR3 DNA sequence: TGTGCCTGGCGGCTAGCGGCCTACAATGAGCAGTTCTTC. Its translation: CAWRLAAYNEQFF.

The CDR3 nucleotides read TGTGCCAGCAGCCAAGACAGCTTTATCTCTGGAAACACCATATATTTT. Its protein is CASSQDSFISGNTIYF. The gene calls are TRBV4-2 and TRBJ1-3; D gene ambiguous. V was clipped by 0 bases and J by 0 bases, with 9 bases between them. The V gene's germline CDR1 is LGHNA and CDR2 YNFKEQ. This CDR3 is 16 amino acids long.

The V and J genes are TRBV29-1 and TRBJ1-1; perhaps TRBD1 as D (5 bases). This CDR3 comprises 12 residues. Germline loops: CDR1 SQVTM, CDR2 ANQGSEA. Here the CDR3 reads CAWDGMNTEAFF. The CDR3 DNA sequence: TGCGCCTGGGACGGAATGAACACTGAAGCTTTCTTT.

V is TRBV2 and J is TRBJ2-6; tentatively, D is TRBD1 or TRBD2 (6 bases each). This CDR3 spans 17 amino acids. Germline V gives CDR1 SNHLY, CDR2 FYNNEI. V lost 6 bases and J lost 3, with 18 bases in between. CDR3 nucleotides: TGTGCCAGCAGCGCCATCCGGGGGCTAAGTGGGGCCAACGTCCTGACTTTC. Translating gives CASSAIRGLSGANVLTF.

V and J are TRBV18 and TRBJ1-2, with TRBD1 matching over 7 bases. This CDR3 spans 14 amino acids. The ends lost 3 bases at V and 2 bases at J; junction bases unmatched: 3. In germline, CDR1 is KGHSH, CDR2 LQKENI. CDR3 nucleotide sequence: TGTGCCAGCTCACCGGCACAGGGGAACTATGGCTACACCTTC. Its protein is CASSPAQGNYGYTF.

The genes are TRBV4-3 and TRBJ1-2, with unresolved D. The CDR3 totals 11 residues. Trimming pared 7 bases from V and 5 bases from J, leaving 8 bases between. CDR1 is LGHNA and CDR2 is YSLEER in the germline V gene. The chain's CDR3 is CASNRPYGYTF. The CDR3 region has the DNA TGCGCCAGCAACCGTCCGTATGGCTACACCTTC.

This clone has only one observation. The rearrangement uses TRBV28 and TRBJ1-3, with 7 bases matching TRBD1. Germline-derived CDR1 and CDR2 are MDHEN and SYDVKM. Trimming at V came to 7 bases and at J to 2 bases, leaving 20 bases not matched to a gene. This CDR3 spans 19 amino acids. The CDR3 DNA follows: TGTGCCAGCACCTCACCTGTTGCAGGGGGTAGTGCGACTGGAAACACCATATATTTT. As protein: CASTSPVAGGSATGNTIYF. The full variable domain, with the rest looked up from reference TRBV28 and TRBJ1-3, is DVKVTQSSRYLVKRTGEKVFLECVQDMDHENMFWYRQDPGLGLRLIYFSYDVKMKEKGDIPEGYSVSREKKERFSLILESASTNQTSMYLCASTSPVAGGSATGNTIYFGEGSWLTVV.

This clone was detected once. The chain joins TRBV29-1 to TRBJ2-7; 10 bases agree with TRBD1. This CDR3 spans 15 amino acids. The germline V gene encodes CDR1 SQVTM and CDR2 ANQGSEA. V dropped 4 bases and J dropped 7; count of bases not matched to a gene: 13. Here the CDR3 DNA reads TGCAGCGTTGGAAAAACGGACAGGGGGATCGGGGAGCAGTACTTC. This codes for CSVGKTDRGIGEQYF.

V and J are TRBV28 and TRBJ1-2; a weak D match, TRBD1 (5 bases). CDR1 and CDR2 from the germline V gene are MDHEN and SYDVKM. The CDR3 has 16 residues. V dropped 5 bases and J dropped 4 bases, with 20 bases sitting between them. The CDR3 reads CASSTTTGQGGYGYTF. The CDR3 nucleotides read TGTGCCAGCAGTACTACCACAGGTCAGGGAGGCTATGGCTACACCTTC.

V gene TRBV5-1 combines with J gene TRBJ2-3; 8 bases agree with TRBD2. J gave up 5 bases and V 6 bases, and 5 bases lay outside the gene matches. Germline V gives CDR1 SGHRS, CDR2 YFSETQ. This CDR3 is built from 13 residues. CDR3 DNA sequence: TGCGCCAGCATAGCGGGATTAGGAGATACGCAGTATTTT. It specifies CASIAGLGDTQYF.

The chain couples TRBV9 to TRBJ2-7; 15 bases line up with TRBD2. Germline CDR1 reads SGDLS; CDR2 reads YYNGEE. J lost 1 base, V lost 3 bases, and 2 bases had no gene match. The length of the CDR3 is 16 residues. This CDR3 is CASSAGLAGGSYEQYF. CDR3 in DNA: TGTGCCAGCAGCGCGGGACTAGCGGGAGGTTCCTACGAGCAGTACTTC.

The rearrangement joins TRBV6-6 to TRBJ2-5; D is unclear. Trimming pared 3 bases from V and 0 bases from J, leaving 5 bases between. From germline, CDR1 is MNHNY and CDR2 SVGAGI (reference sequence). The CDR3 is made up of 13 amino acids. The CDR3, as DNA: TGTGCCAGCAGTTATGGGCACCAAGAGACCCAGTACTTC. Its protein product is CASSYGHQETQYF.

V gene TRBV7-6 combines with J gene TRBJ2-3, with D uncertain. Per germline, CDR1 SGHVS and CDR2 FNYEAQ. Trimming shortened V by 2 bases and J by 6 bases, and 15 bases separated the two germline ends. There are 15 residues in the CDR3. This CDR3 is CASSLNGMGTDTQYF. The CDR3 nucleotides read TGTGCCAGCAGCTTAAACGGCATGGGAACGGATACGCAGTATTTT.

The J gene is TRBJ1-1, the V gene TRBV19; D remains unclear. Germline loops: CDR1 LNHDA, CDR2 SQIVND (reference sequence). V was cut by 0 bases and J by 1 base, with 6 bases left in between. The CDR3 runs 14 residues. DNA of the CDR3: TGTGCCAGTAGTATAGAACGACAGAACACTGAAGCTTTCTTT. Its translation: CASSIERQNTEAFF. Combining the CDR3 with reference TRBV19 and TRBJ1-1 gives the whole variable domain DGGITQSPKYLFRKEGQNVTLSCEQNLNHDAMYWYRQDPGQGLRLIYYSQIVNDFQKGDIAEGYSVSREKKESFPLTVTSAQKNPTAFYLCASSIERQNTEAFFGQGTRLTVV.

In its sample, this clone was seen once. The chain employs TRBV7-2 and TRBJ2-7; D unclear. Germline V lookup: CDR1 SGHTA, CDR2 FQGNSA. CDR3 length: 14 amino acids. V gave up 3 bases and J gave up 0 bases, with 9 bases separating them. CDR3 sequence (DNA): TGTGCCAGCAGCTTGAGGATTATCTCCTACGAGCAGTACTTC. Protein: CASSLRIISYEQYF.

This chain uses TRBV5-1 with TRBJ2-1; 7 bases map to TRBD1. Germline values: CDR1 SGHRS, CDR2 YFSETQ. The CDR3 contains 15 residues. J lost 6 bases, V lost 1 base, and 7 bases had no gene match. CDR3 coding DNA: TGCGCCAGCAGCTTGAGAACAGGGGATGGCAATGAGCAGTTCTTC. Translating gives CASSLRTGDGNEQFF.

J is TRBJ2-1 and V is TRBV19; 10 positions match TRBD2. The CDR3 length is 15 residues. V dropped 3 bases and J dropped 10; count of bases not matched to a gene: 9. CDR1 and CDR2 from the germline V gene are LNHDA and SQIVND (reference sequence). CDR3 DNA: TGTGCCAGTAGTATTAAAGCGGGGGGGCTTGGAGAGCAGTTCTTC. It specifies CASSIKAGGLGEQFF.

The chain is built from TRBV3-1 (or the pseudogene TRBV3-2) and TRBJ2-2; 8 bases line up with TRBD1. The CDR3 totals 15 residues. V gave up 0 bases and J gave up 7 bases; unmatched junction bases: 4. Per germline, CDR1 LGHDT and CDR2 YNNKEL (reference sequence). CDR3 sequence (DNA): TGTGCCAGCAGCCAAGAGGGACAGGAAATCGGGGAGCTGTTTTTT. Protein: CASSQEGQEIGELFF.

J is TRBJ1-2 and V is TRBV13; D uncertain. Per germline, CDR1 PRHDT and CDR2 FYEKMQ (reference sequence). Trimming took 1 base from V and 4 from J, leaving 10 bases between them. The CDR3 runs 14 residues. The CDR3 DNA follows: TGTGCCAGCAGCTTAGTCGGCAGTACCTATGGCTACACCTTC. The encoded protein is CASSLVGSTYGYTF.

The CDR3 DNA is TGTGCCAGCAGCTGGGGACAGGGCCACGAGCAGTACTTC. Encoded protein: CASSWGQGHEQYF. This chain links TRBV7-9 with TRBJ2-7; 9 positions match TRBD1. Germline-derived CDR1 and CDR2 are SEHNR and FQNEAQ (reference sequence). The CDR3 runs 13 residues. Trimming cost V 4 bases and J 5 bases; bases outside gene matches: 3.